Here is one T cell receptor beta chain with its context. The CDR3 covers 13 residues. V was trimmed by 5 bases and J by 2 bases, leaving 9 bases between them. The germline V gene has CDR1 SGHNT and CDR2 YENEEA. This entry belongs to a study of blood T cell repertoires in COVID-19. This table comes from immunoSEQ multiplex PCR, and its TCRdb copy is limited to in-frame clones, with some not included. This table holds 60,000 to 70,000 clones, about 86% found once. The sequenced sample consisted of peripheral blood. The chain links TRBV11-3 to TRBJ2-5, with a possible D match to TRBD1 (6 bases). This TCR was sampled from a woman in her sixties with acute or convalescent COVID-19. CDR3 coding DNA: TGTGCCAGCAGCGCCGGACAGCAAGAGACCCAGTACTTC. Encoded protein: CASSAGQQETQYF.